Each of the 8 T cell receptor beta chains below was sequenced from the same sample in a study of blood T cell repertoires in COVID-19. Repertoires were generated with immunoSEQ multiplex PCR, while TCRdb's copy carries only in-frame clones and drops some. The data show 90,000 to 110,000 clones, 81% seen once. The sample comprised peripheral blood. These receptors came from a man aged 80 or over with acute or convalescent COVID-19.

The chain recombines TRBV5-1 with TRBJ2-3; a weak D match, TRBD2 (6 bases). The germline V gene has CDR1 SGHRS and CDR2 YFSETQ. Trimming shortened V by 1 base and J by 6 bases, and 15 bases separated the two germline ends. The CDR3 is made up of 15 amino acids. The CDR3 nucleotides read TGCGCCAGCAGCTTGACCGGGGGACCTTCGGATACGCAGTATTTT. As protein: CASSLTGGPSDTQYF.

The chain uses TRBV19 and TRBJ1-3; D gene uncertain. V was trimmed by 2 bases and J by 2 bases, leaving 7 bases between them. From germline, CDR1 is LNHDA and CDR2 SQIVND (reference sequence). CDR3 length: 14 amino acids. CDR3 protein: CASSISETGNTIYF. CDR3 nucleotide sequence: TGTGCCAGTAGTATATCAGAAACTGGAAACACCATATATTTT.

This clone has more than one count but fewer than ten. This chain joins TRBV7-9 and TRBJ1-2; D remains ambiguous. V shed 4 bases and J shed 8 bases, with 20 bases lying between them. The CDR3 runs to 15 residues. Germline loops: CDR1 SEHNR, CDR2 FQNEAQ (reference sequence). CDR3 region: CASSSEGGRPRGYTF. DNA of the CDR3: TGTGCCAGCAGCTCCGAGGGAGGCAGACCTAGGGGCTACACCTTC.

The V gene is TRBV24-1, the J gene TRBJ2-1, with 10 nucleotides matching TRBD1. The junction had 6 bases not matched to a gene; V was cut back by 3 bases and J by 5 bases. Germline CDR1 KGHDR, CDR2 SFDVKD. The CDR3 totals 16 residues. The CDR3 region is CATSDPGTGVDNEQFF. DNA of the CDR3: TGTGCCACCAGTGATCCCGGGACAGGGGTGGACAATGAGCAGTTCTTC.

The chain is built from TRBV6-1 and TRBJ2-4; TRBD1 matches at 9 bases. The CDR3 contains 16 residues. V shed 3 bases, J shed 4 bases, and the junction held 7 bases outside the gene matches. Germline V CDR1 and CDR2: MNHNS, SASEGT. The CDR3 loop is CASSEKGGTGKNIQYF. CDR3 nucleotide sequence: TGTGCCAGCAGTGAGAAAGGGGGGACAGGGAAAAACATTCAGTACTTC.

This chain uses TRBV6-5 with TRBJ2-1, with TRBD2 matching over 9 bases. Germline trimming cut 5 bases from V and 12 bases from J; bases unmatched to any gene: 11. Germline CDR1 reads MNHEY; CDR2 reads SVGAGI. The CDR3 totals 14 residues. This CDR3 is CASSPGLAQPWQFF. For the CDR3, the DNA is TGTGCCAGCAGTCCGGGACTAGCTCAGCCCTGGCAGTTCTTC.

In this sample, this clone turned up once. V usage is TRBV4-3 and J usage is TRBJ1-5; no definite D call. The germline gives CDR1 LGHNA, CDR2 YSLEER. CDR3 length: 16 residues. V gave up 0 bases and J gave up 0 bases, with 9 bases separating them. The DNA for the CDR3 is TGCGCCAGCAGCCAAGATACAGCTTATAGCAATCAGCCCCAGCATTTT. Its translation is CASSQDTAYSNQPQHF.

The gene calls are TRBV28 and TRBJ2-1, with 13 nucleotides matching TRBD2. The CDR3 runs 14 residues. In germline, CDR1 is MDHEN, CDR2 SYDVKM. J was trimmed by 7 bases and V by 6 bases; bases with no gene match: 3. The CDR3 is CASSLLAGGNEQFF. The CDR3, as DNA: TGTGCCAGCAGCCTACTAGCGGGAGGGAATGAGCAGTTCTTC.